Listed here is a single TCR beta chain. Baseline was the first blood sampling point, followed by cycle 4 day 1 and cycle 7 day 1. The entry originates in a study of OX40 agonist ivuxolimab in advanced cancers. Whole-study context: The dose-escalation cohort was roughly 83% male, with a mean age of approximately 62 years, ranging roughly 23 to 79. Previous treatment with anti-PD-1, anti-PD-L1 or anti-CTLA-4 therapy was allowed; 35% to 50% had received some.

The data were produced by immunoSEQ multiplex PCR, yet TCRdb's version contains in-frame clones alone and is incomplete. Found here are some 25,000 clones, 80% to 90% of them singletons; the top ten hold over 35%. Germline V gives CDR1 MNHNS, CDR2 SASEGT. This CDR3 has 15 residues. With 1 base clipped from V and 6 bases from J, the junction kept 3 bases outside the gene matches. The specimen comprised CD4+ or CD8+ T cells sorted from blood, sampled in a trial of the OX40 agonist ivuxolimab. V is TRBV6-1 and J is TRBJ2-1; TRBD2 aligns across 10 bases. The clonotype comes from an adult with an advanced solid tumor such as melanoma, head and neck, liver or kidney cancer. CDR3 DNA: TGTGCCAGCAGTGAAGGGGCTAGCGGGAGCAATGAGCAGTTCTTC. Amino acid sequence: CASSEGASGSNEQFF.